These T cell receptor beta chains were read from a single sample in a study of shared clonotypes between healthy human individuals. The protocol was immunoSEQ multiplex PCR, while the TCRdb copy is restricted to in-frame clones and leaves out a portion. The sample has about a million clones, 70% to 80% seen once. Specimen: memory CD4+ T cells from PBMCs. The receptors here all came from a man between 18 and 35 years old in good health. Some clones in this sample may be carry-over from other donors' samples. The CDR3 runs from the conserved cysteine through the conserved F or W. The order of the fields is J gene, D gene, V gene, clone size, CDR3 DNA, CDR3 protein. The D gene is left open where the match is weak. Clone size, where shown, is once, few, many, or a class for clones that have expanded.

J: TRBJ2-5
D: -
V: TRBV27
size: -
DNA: TGTGCCAGCAGTCGTCAGGATACCCAAGAGACCCAGTACTTC
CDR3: CASSRQDTQETQYF

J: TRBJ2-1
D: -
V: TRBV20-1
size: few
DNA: TGCAGTTCTACCGGGCCGAATGAGCAGTTCTTC
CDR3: CSSTGPNEQFF

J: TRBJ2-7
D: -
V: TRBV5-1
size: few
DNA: TGCGCCAGCAGCTTGGAAGGGGCAGGTTCCTACGAGCAGTACTTC
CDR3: CASSLEGAGSYEQYF

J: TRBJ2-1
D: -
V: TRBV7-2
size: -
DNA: TGTGCCAGCAGCCCCCCGGGACTGTACAATGAGCAGTTCTTC
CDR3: CASSPPGLYNEQFF

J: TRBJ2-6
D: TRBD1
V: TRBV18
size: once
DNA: TGTGCCAGCTCATCCCTTTTAACAAAGGGGGCCCTCCCCTCTGGGGCCAACGTCCTGACTTTC
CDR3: CASSSLLTKGALPSGANVLTF

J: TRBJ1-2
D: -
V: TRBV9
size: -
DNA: TGTGCCAGCAGCGCTCCTAGGGGGGGCGGGATCTATGGCTACACCTTC
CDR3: CASSAPRGGGIYGYTF

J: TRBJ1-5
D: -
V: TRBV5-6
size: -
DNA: TGTGCCAGCAGCTATGGCAGGGGAAGCAATCAGCCCCAGCATTTT
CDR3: CASSYGRGSNQPQHF

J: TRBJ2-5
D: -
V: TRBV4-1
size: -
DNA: TGCGCCAGCAGCCAAGTTGAAGGGCACCTCCAAGAGACCCAGTACTTC
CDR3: CASSQVEGHLQETQYF

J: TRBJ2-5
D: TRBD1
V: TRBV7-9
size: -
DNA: TGTGCCAGCACCCTTCTCGAGGGGGCGACGAAGACCCAGTACTTC
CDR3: CASTLLEGATKTQYF

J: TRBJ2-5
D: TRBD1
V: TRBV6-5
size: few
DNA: TGTGCCAGCAGTTACGGACAGGGGGCGGGGGAGCAGTACTTC
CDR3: CASSYGQGAGEQYF

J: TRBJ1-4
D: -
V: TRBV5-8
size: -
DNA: TGTGCCAGCAGCTTGACACAGGGAATCGCTAATGAAAAACTGTTTTTT
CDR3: CASSLTQGIANEKLFF

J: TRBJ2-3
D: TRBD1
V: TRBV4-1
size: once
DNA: TGCGCCAGCAGCCAGGGACAGACTACAGATACGCAGTATTTT
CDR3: CASSQGQTTDTQYF

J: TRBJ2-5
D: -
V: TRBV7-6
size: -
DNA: TGTGCCAGCAGCTTAACGGCAGCCCAAGAGACCCAGTACTTC
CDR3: CASSLTAAQETQYF

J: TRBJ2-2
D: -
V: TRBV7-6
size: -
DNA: TGTGCCAGCAGCTTAGAACGCGGGGAGCTGTTTTTT
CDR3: CASSLERGELFF

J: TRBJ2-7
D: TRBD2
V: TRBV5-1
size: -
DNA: TGCGCCAGCAGCTATACGACTAGCGGGGGCTACGAGCAGTACTTC
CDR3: CASSYTTSGGYEQYF

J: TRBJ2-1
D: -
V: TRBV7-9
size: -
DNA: TGTGCCAGCAGCTTAAGGGGCGCTACCTACAATGAGCAGTTCTTC
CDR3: CASSLRGATYNEQFF